The TCR beta chain described here comes from a study of T cells in Graves' hyperthyroidism and ophthalmopathy. General study results and limits: By a 13 V-J model, ophthalmopathy was set apart from stable hyperthyroidism.

Losses at the gene ends were 4 bases for V and 4 bases for J; bases not matched to a gene: 3. Germline assignment: CDR1 SGHRS and CDR2 YFSETQ. This CDR3 contains 14 residues. This clonotype has just a few counts. Antigen specificity is unknown. Amplification of TCR beta CDR3 regions used RNA as the template. First-round RT-PCR with HTBI primers amplified the TCR CDR3 region. From the multiplex PCR reads, TCRdb called clonotypes with MiXCR, one entry per CDR3 protein. The repertoire holds 480,000 or so distinct CDR3 sequences, with 35% to 50% as singletons. The chain joins TRBV5-1 to TRBJ2-7; 12 nucleotides agree with TRBD2. Sequencing was performed on peripheral blood or thyroid tissue (not recorded which). The receptor's source is an adult woman with Graves' disease, either hyperthyroidism or ophthalmopathy (not recorded which). The CDR3 reads CASSRLAGVYEQYF. The DNA for the CDR3 is TGCGCCAGCAGCCGACTAGCGGGAGTATACGAGCAGTACTTC.